This T cell receptor beta chain is from a study of metastatic and nonmetastatic thyroid tumors. Overall study: Comparison of repertoires was carried out across blood and tumor or nodule tissue from malignant and benign thyroid patients. Notes on the study in general: As reported, TCR beta diversity in blood and tumor was significantly higher in malignant thyroid tumors than in benign nodules.

In the study's own analysis: It was from CDR3 differences across clinicopathological groups that a distant-metastasis classifier for papillary thyroid cancer was built. TCRdb reassembled clones from the PCR reads with MiXCR. The V and J calls and clone size are TCRdb's, not the authors'. The sample has around 59,000 clones; about a sixth are singletons. Patients were all untreated before their thyroid surgery. As to this clone: Antigen specificity is unknown.

The sequenced material came from blood. This sequence was found in a male donor with papillary thyroid cancer or a benign thyroid nodule (not recorded which). Some clones in this sample may be carry-over from other donors' samples.

The CDR3, as DNA: TGCGCCAGCAGCCAAGAAGCTAGCTCCTATAATTCACCCCTCCACTTT. As protein: CASSQEASSYNSPLHF. V is TRBV4-1 and J is TRBJ1-6; D not certain. The length of the CDR3 is 16 residues. Germline assignment: CDR1 MGHRA and CDR2 YSYEKL. With 0 bases removed from V and 0 bases from J, the gap between germline ends came to 6 bases.